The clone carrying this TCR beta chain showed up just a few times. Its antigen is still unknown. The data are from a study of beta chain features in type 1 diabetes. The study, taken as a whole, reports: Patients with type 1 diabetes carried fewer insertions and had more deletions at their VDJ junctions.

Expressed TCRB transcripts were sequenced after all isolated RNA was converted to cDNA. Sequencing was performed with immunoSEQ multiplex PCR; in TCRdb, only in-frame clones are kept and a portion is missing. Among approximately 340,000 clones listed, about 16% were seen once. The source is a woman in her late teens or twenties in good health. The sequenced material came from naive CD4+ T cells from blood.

Here the CDR3 DNA reads TGTGCCAGCTTTACTTCGGGAACCAGCGGGAGGCGGGAGCAGTACTTC. Protein product: CASFTSGTSGRREQYF. This chain links TRBV6-6 with TRBJ2-7, with TRBD2 matching over 9 bases. This CDR3 spans 16 amino acids. Germline values: CDR1 MNHNY, CDR2 SVGAGI (reference sequence). V was clipped by 8 bases and J by 7 bases; unmatched bases: 18.